This T cell receptor beta chain was captured in a study of regulatory T cells in long-lasting Graves disease. This clonotype came up a few times. The TCR beta library used iRepertoire HTBI primers with Arm-PCR amplification of CDR3. TCRdb ran MiXCR on the multiplex PCR reads and lists one entry per CDR3 protein. Of 600,000 to 650,000 distinct CDR3 sequences detected, 15% to 20% appear once; the ten largest clones hold 18%. This CDR3 spans 14 amino acids. The V end was cut by 3 bases, the J end by 4 bases, with 10 bases between. Time point meaning: newly diagnosed GD, antithyroid drugs for less than 3 months. The TCR library used RNA extracted from PBMCs. This sample also appeared in a second study, on T cells in Graves' hyperthyroidism and ophthalmopathy.

Material: peripheral blood mononuclear cells (PBMCs), obtained at new diagnosis, from a patient treated with antithyroid drugs. J is TRBJ2-1 and V is TRBV12-3 or TRBV12-4; TRBD1 might be the D (5 bases). The TCR was taken from a woman in her 30s with Graves disease. DNA for the CDR3: TGTGCCAGCAGTTTGAGACAGAGATACAATGAGCAGTTCTTC. Translation: CASSLRQRYNEQFF.